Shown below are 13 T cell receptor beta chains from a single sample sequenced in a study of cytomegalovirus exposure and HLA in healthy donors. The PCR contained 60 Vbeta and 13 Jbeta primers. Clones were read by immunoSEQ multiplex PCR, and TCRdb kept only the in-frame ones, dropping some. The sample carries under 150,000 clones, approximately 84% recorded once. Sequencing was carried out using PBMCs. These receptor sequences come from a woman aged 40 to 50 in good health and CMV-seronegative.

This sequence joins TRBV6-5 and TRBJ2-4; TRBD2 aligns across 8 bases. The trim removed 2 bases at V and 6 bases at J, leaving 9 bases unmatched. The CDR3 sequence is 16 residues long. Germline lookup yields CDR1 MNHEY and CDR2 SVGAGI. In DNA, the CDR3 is TGTGCCAGCAGTTACGGAGGTAGCGGGGAGGGAAACATTCAGTACTTC. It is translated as CASSYGGSGEGNIQYF.

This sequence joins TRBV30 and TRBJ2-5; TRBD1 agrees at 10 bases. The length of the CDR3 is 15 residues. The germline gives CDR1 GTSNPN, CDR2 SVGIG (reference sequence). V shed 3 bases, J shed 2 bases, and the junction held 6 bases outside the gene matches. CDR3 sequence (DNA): TGTGCCTGGAGGACAGGGGGCGCGGGGCAAGAGACCCAGTACTTC. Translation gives CAWRTGGAGQETQYF. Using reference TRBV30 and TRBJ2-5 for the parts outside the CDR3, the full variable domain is SQTIHQWPATLVQPVGSPLSLECTVEGTSNPNLYWYRQAAGRGLQLLFYSVGIGQISSEVPQNLSASRPQDRQFILSSKKLLLSDSGFYLCAWRTGGAGQETQYFGPGTRLLVL.

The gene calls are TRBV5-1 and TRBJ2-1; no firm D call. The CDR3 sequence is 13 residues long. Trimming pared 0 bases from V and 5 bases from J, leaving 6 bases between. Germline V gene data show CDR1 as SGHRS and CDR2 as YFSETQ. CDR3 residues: CASSLGNNNEQFF. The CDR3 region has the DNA TGCGCCAGCAGCTTGGGTAATAACAATGAGCAGTTCTTC.

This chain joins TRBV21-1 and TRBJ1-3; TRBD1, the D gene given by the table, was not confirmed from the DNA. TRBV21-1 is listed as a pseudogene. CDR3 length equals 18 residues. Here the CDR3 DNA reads TGTGCCAGCAGCAAAAGACCCGCGGGACAGGGAACCGGAAACACCATATATTTT. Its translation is CASSKRPAGQGTGNTIYF.

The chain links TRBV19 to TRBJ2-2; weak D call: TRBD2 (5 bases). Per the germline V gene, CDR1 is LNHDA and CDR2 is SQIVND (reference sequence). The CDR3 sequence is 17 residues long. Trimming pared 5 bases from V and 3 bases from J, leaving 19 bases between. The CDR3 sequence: CASSLRRTSTHTGELFF. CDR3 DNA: TGTGCCAGTAGTCTAAGGAGGACGTCTACTCACACCGGGGAGCTGTTTTTT.

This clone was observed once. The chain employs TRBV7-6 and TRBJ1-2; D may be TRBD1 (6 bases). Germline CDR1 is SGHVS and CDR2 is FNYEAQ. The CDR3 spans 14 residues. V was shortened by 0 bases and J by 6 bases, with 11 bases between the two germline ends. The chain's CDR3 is CASSLAGQGHGYTF. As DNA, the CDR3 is TGTGCCAGCAGCTTAGCGGGGCAGGGGCATGGCTACACCTTC.

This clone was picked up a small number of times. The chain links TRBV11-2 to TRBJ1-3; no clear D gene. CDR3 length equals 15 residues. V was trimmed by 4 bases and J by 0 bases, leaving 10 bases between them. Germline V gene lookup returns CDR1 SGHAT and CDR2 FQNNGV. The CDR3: CASSYPTGSGNTIYF. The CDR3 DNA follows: TGTGCCAGCAGCTACCCCACCGGCTCTGGAAACACCATATATTTT.

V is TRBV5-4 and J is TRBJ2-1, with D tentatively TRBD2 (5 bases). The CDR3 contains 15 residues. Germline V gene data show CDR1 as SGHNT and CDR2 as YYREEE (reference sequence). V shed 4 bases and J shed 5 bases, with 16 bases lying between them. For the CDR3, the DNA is TGTGCCAGCAGCCGATTACCAGGACTTAACAATGAGCAGTTCTTC. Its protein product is CASSRLPGLNNEQFF.

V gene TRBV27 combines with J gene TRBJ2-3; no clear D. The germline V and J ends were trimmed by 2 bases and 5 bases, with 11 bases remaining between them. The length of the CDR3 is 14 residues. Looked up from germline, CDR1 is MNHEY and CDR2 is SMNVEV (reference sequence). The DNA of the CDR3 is TGTGCCAGCAGTTTACCGTTTAGTGGAGATACGCAGTATTTT. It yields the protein CASSLPFSGDTQYF.

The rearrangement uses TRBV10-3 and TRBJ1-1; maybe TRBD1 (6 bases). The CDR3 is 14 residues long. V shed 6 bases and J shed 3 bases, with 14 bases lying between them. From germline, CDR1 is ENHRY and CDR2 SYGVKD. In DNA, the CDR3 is TGTGCCATCAGGGGCGGGGGGCTTGACACTGAAGCTTTCTTT. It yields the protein CAIRGGGLDTEAFF.

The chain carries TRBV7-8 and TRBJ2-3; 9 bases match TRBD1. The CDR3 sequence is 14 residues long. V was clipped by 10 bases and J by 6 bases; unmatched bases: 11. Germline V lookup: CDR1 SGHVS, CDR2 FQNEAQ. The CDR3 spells CATSVGQGADTQYF. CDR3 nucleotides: TGTGCCACCTCCGTGGGACAGGGCGCCGATACGCAGTATTTT.

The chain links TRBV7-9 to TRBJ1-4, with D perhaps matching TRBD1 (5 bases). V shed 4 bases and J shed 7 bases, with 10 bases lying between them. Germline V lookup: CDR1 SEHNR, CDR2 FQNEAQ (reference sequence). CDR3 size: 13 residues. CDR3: CASSSGLGEKLFF. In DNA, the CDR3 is TGTGCCAGCAGCTCGGGACTTGGTGAAAAACTGTTTTTT.

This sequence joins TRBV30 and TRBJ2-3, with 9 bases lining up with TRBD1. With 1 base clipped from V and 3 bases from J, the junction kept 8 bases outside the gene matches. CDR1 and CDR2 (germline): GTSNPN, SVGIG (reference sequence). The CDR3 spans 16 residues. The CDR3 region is CAWSATPGTGTDTQYF. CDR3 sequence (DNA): TGTGCCTGGAGTGCAACCCCCGGGACAGGGACAGATACGCAGTATTTT.